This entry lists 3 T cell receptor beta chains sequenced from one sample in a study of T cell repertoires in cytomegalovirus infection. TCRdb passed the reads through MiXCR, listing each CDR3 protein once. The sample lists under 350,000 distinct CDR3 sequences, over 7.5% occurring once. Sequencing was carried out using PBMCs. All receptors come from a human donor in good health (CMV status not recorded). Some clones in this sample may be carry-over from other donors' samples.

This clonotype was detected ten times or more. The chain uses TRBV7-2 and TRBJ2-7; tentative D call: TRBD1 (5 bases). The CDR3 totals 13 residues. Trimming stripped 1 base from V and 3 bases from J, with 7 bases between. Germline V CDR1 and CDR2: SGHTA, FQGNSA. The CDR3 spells CASSLEGNYEQYF. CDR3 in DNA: TGTGCCAGCAGCTTAGAGGGGAACTACGAGCAGTACTTC.

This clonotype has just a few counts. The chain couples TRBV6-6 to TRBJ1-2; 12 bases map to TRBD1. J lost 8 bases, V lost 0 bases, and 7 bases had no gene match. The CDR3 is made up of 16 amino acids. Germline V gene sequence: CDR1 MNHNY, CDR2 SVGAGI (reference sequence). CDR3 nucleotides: TGTGCCAGCAGTTACTCCGGGACAGGGGGCGTAGGCGGCTACACCTTC. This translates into CASSYSGTGGVGGYTF.

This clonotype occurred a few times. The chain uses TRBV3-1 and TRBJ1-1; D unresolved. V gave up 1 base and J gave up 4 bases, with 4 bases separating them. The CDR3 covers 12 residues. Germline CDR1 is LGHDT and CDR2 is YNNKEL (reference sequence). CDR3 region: CASSQGVTEAFF. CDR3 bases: TGTGCCAGCAGCCAAGGGGTCACTGAAGCTTTCTTT.